This T cell receptor beta chain was found in a study of technical replicates of blood from a few donors. The length of the CDR3 is 13 residues. Deletions cut 4 bases from V and 10 bases from J, with 11 bases between. Per the germline V gene, CDR1 is KGHSH and CDR2 is LQKENI. Sequencing was performed with immunoSEQ multiplex PCR; in TCRdb, only in-frame clones are kept and a portion is missing. The sample has just over 95,000 clones, almost 96% seen once. This TCR was recovered from a human donor in good health. Source material: T cells isolated from PBMCs. V gene TRBV18 combines with J gene TRBJ1-6, with a tentative D call TRBD1 (5 bases). The CDR3 loop is CASSRGERSPLHF. The CDR3 coding sequence is TGTGCCAGCTCACGGGGGGAACGGTCACCCCTCCACTTT. The full variable domain, completed using reference TRBV18 and TRBJ1-6, is NAGVMQNPRHLVRRRGQEARLRCSPMKGHSHVYWYRQLPEEGLKFMVYLQKENIIDESGMPKERFSAEFPKEGPSILRIQQVVRGDSAAYFCASSRGERSPLHFGNGTRLTVT.